The rows below give T cell receptor beta chains drawn from one sample of a study of T-cell reconstitution after alpha-beta-depleted transplantation in children. TCRdb re-called the PCR reads through MiXCR, storing one row per CDR3 protein. The data contain about 260,000 distinct CDR3 sequences, more than 9% of them singletons. This specimen consisted of peripheral blood, obtained 180 days after TCRalphabeta/CD19-depleted stem cell transplant. The receptors originated from a male patient between 2 and 10 years old who had a stem cell transplant for chronic granulomatous disease, so the T cells may come from the graft donor. The CDR3 runs from the conserved cysteine through the conserved F or W. The order of the fields is clone size, D gene, J gene, V gene, CDR3 protein, CDR3 DNA. The D gene is left open where the match is weak. Where a row states a size, it is once, few, many or the class of an expanded clone; other rows omit it.

size: many
D: NA
J: TRBJ2-1
V: TRBV20-1
CDR3: CSARDRDPKENNEQFF
DNA: TGCAGTGCTAGAGATCGGGACCCCAAAGAAAACAATGAGCAGTTCTTC

size: many
D: NA
J: TRBJ2-7
V: TRBV9
CDR3: CASSVQPAYEQYF
DNA: TGTGCCAGCAGCGTTCAACCTGCTTACGAGCAGTACTTC

size: few
D: NA
J: TRBJ1-1
V: TRBV5-6
CDR3: CASSLAGVMNTEAFF
DNA: TGTGCCAGCAGCTTGGCCGGAGTGATGAACACTGAAGCTTTCTTT

size: NA
D: NA
J: TRBJ2-7
V: TRBV7-9
CDR3: CASSRGPTVGYEQYF
DNA: TGTGCCAGCAGCCGTGGCCCGACCGTGGGCTACGAGCAGTACTTC

size: many
D: TRBD1
J: TRBJ2-1
V: TRBV7-2
CDR3: CASSYPSEGASYNEQFF
DNA: TGTGCCAGCAGCTACCCAAGTGAGGGGGCCTCCTACAATGAGCAGTTCTTC

size: many
D: TRBD1
J: TRBJ2-2
V: TRBV5-1
CDR3: CASSLSTGTTGELFF
DNA: TGCGCCAGCAGCTTATCGACAGGGACCACCGGGGAGCTGTTTTTT

size: many
D: NA
J: TRBJ1-1
V: TRBV12-3/TRBV12-4
CDR3: CASSSLRDGAFF
DNA: TGTGCCAGCAGTTCCCTCCGGGACGGAGCTTTCTTT

size: NA
D: NA
J: TRBJ2-1
V: TRBV30
CDR3: CAWSKPYSRSDNEQFF
DNA: TGTGCCTGGAGTAAGCCCTATTCGAGATCCGACAATGAGCAGTTCTTC

size: many
D: NA
J: TRBJ2-3
V: TRBV15
CDR3: CATSRVRVVTDTQYF
DNA: TGTGCCACCAGCAGAGTTAGGGTTGTCACAGATACGCAGTATTTT

size: NA
D: TRBD1
J: TRBJ2-7
V: TRBV11-3
CDR3: CASSDRTGEQYF
DNA: TGTGCCAGCAGCGACCGGACAGGGGAGCAGTACTTC

size: many
D: NA
J: TRBJ2-2
V: TRBV3-1
CDR3: CASSRQTGELFF
DNA: TGTGCCAGCAGCCGCCAGACCGGGGAGCTGTTTTTT

size: NA
D: NA
J: TRBJ2-2
V: TRBV7-8
CDR3: CASSHKGRAVNTGELFF
DNA: TGTGCCAGCAGCCACAAGGGTAGAGCGGTGAACACCGGGGAGCTGTTTTTT

size: many
D: TRBD2
J: TRBJ2-7
V: TRBV7-6
CDR3: CASSLASGANTYEQYF
DNA: TGTGCCAGCAGCTTAGCGAGCGGGGCTAATACCTACGAGCAGTACTTC

size: many
D: TRBD2
J: TRBJ2-7
V: TRBV5-1
CDR3: CASSLGLAGVDEQYF
DNA: TGCGCCAGCAGCTTGGGACTAGCGGGAGTTGACGAGCAGTACTTC

size: few
D: NA
J: TRBJ1-4
V: TRBV28
CDR3: CASRTANEKLFF
DNA: TGTGCCAGCAGGACAGCTAATGAAAAACTGTTTTTT

size: many
D: NA
J: TRBJ2-3
V: TRBV5-1
CDR3: CASNERAYSTDTQYF
DNA: TGCGCCAGCAACGAACGGGCATATTCCACAGATACGCAGTATTTT

size: many
D: TRBD2
J: TRBJ2-2
V: TRBV12-3/TRBV12-4
CDR3: CASTPGRREETGELFF
DNA: TGTGCCAGCACCCCTGGTCGGCGGGAGGAGACCGGGGAGCTGTTTTTT

size: few
D: NA
J: TRBJ1-3
V: TRBV7-2
CDR3: CASSFSEALSGNTIYF
DNA: TGTGCCAGCAGCTTTTCGGAGGCCCTCTCTGGAAACACCATATATTTT

size: many
D: TRBD1
J: TRBJ1-5
V: TRBV28
CDR3: CASSDRGGQPQHF
DNA: TGTGCCAGCAGTGACAGGGGCGGTCAGCCCCAGCATTTT

size: few
D: NA
J: TRBJ2-1
V: TRBV7-8
CDR3: CASSPKGEIILYNEQFF
DNA: TGTGCCAGCAGCCCCAAGGGGGAGATAATTCTTTACAATGAGCAGTTCTTC

size: many
D: TRBD1
J: TRBJ2-3
V: TRBV27
CDR3: CASRQGGTDTQYF
DNA: TGTGCCAGTAGACAGGGAGGCACAGATACGCAGTATTTT

size: many
D: TRBD1
J: TRBJ1-6
V: TRBV2
CDR3: CASSGGRQGFNSPLHF
DNA: TGTGCCAGCAGCGGGGGGAGACAGGGGTTCAATTCACCCCTCCACTTT

size: many
D: NA
J: TRBJ2-2
V: TRBV7-2
CDR3: CASSQRRAGELFF
DNA: TGTGCCAGCAGCCAACGTAGGGCCGGGGAGCTGTTTTTT

size: many
D: NA
J: TRBJ1-2
V: TRBV29-1
CDR3: CSVAGRTNYGYTF
DNA: TGCAGCGTTGCCGGACGGACCAACTATGGCTACACCTTC

size: many
D: TRBD1
J: TRBJ1-4
V: TRBV20-1
CDR3: CSARTPQGLANEKLFF
DNA: TGCAGTGCTAGGACCCCACAGGGGCTGGCTAATGAAAAACTGTTTTTT

size: many
D: TRBD1
J: TRBJ1-5
V: TRBV6-2/TRBV6-3
CDR3: CASGRQGGGWQPQHF
DNA: TGTGCCAGCGGAAGACAGGGGGGCGGGTGGCAGCCCCAGCATTTT